This record looks at one T cell receptor beta chain sequence and its context. Its specificity is not known. The data were taken from a study of long-term antiretroviral therapy in people with HIV. Study-wide points: In HIV, the repertoires covered a tighter span of CDR3 lengths than in controls.

V was cut by 2 bases and J by 1 base, with 10 bases left in between. Germline CDR1 reads MNHEY; CDR2 reads SVGAGI. CDR3 length: 15 residues. immunoSEQ v3.0 was run at survey level. Generated by immunoSEQ multiplex PCR, the TCRdb table keeps only in-frame clones and is missing some. Altogether over 30,000 clones are present, about four fifths being singletons, with the ten largest covering 3% to 4%. This TCR came from a young man with HIV. This sample comprised unsorted PBMCs, obtained 1.9 years after starting antiretroviral therapy. This sequence joins TRBV6-5 and TRBJ2-3; D unclear. The CDR3 spells CASSYKPMGTDTQYF. The CDR3 coding sequence is TGTGCCAGCAGTTACAAACCCATGGGCACAGATACGCAGTATTTT.